The clone carrying this T cell receptor (beta chain) came up a few times. No antigen is known for it. cDNA molecules carried unique molecular identifiers, and template switching added a universal primer site. Each CDR3 protein gets one entry after TCRdb re-called the 5' RACE reads with MiXCR. The sample records around 1.7 million distinct CDR3 sequences, under 35% being singletons. The data are from a study of identical twins. Study conclusions and caveats: There is a chance that invariant MAIT and iNKT cells partially muddied zero-insertion analyses. Cross-sectional statistical analysis, not tracking of the same donors, underpinned the conclusions. Memory repertoires lacked the insertion deficit that abundant cord blood beta clonotypes showed.

In germline, CDR1 is DFQATT, CDR2 SNEGSKA (reference sequence). This CDR3 is built from 15 residues. V shed 3 bases and J 3 bases; nucleotides not matched to a gene: 6. Sequenced: cord blood. The clonotype originates from a newborn girl in good health. J is TRBJ2-1 and V is TRBV20-1, with 9 positions matching TRBD2. The CDR3 DNA reads TGCAGTGCTAGCTTGACTAGCGGCTACTACAATGAGCAGTTCTTC. Residues: CSASLTSGYYNEQFF.